This is a list of T cell receptor beta chains from one sample in a study of blood T cell repertoires in COVID-19. Data came from immunoSEQ multiplex PCR; TCRdb stores just in-frame clones and leaves some out. The table shows more than 250,000 clones, with about 91% occurring only once. Sequencing was done on a sample of peripheral blood. Every receptor here comes from a woman aged 25 to 45 with COVID-19, enrolled during active disease. CDR3s include the opening cysteine and the closing phenylalanine or tryptophan. Fields, in order: V gene, CDR3 protein.

>TRBV12-3/TRBV12-4
CASSFQGPEKLFF
>TRBV12-5
CASGSGQSDGELFF
>TRBV6-6
CASSQMLANEQFF
>TRBV5-6
CASSLGSRGRLTEAFF
>TRBV6-2/TRBV6-3
CASSQTGVVGFF
>TRBV7-9
CASSSASGQGKEKLFF
>TRBV19
CASRSGQGGTGELFF
>TRBV7-2
CASSFSGSGANVLTF
>TRBV7-7
CASSLETGGAGELFF
>TRBV4-2
CASSQEASGAYEQYF
>TRBV6-5
CASSLGINYGYTF
>TRBV7-9
CASSPARAGTEAFF
>TRBV4-2
CASSQLYFRTSGMNTGELFF
>TRBV6-6
CASSKGQGRSPLHF
>TRBV5-8
CASNRGARTDTQYF
>TRBV5-5
CASGWDSMANQPQHF
>TRBV28
CASIPGGLNSPLHF
>TRBV7-9
CASSLGTGTPAGAFF
>TRBV7-3
CASSLSGQGADTQYF